The 15 T cell receptor beta chains presented below share a single source sample, sequenced in a study of blood T cell repertoires in COVID-19. Data came from immunoSEQ multiplex PCR; TCRdb stores just in-frame clones and leaves some out. Counted here are about 180,000 clones, over 70% occurring once; the ten biggest clones make up approximately 15%. Sequenced material: PBMCs or T cells enriched from blood (not recorded which). These receptors all come from a man aged 55 to 70 who had been exposed to COVID-19.

CDR3 protein: CSVAGGGPNYGYTF. CDR3 in DNA: TGCAGCGTTGCCGGGGGGGGTCCTAACTATGGCTACACCTTC. The rearrangement joins TRBV29-1 to TRBJ1-2; D might be TRBD1 (5 bases). Germline lookup yields CDR1 SQVTM and CDR2 ANQGSEA. The ends were cut back, 4 bases at V and 0 bases at J, with 12 bases in the middle. The CDR3 runs to 14 residues.

The chain joins TRBV19 to TRBJ1-5, with a weak D call TRBD1 (6 bases). V was shortened by 6 bases and J by 5 bases, with 11 bases between the two germline ends. The CDR3 has 13 residues. Germline CDR1 is LNHDA and CDR2 is SQIVND (reference sequence). The CDR3 is CASSQGRDQPQHF. DNA for the CDR3: TGTGCCAGTAGCCAGGGGAGGGATCAGCCCCAGCATTTT.

V gene TRBV6-6 combines with J gene TRBJ1-4; 10 positions agree with TRBD1. Trimming at V came to 6 bases and at J to 11 bases, leaving 6 bases not matched to a gene. The germline gives CDR1 MNHNY, CDR2 SVGAGI (reference sequence). This CDR3 is 13 amino acids long. Here the CDR3 DNA reads TGTGCCAGCAGCCCGACAGGGGGCGGGAAACTGTTTTTT. Translating gives CASSPTGGGKLFF.

The chain joins TRBV29-1 to TRBJ2-7; D perhaps matches TRBD2 (6 bases). V lost 7 bases and J 2 bases, leaving 12 bases between the germline ends. The CDR3 runs 12 residues. The germline gives CDR1 SQVTM, CDR2 ANQGSEA. Written as DNA, the CDR3 is TGCAGCGGGGGGGACTTCGCCTACGAGCAGTACTTC. Amino acids: CSGGDFAYEQYF.

The V and J genes are TRBV28 and TRBJ2-7, with 7 positions matching TRBD2. Trimming took 5 bases from V and 3 from J; bases not matched to a gene: 1. Looked up from germline, CDR1 is MDHEN and CDR2 is SYDVKM. The CDR3 contains 12 residues. The CDR3 reads CASSGRGYEQYF. The CDR3 coding sequence is TGTGCCAGCAGTGGGAGGGGCTACGAGCAGTACTTC.

CDR3: CASSITTGRSTDTQYF. The CDR3 DNA sequence: TGTGCCAGCAGTATAACGACAGGAAGGAGCACAGATACGCAGTATTTT. The chain uses TRBV2 and TRBJ2-3, with D perhaps matching TRBD1 (6 bases). Germline V gene data show CDR1 as SNHLY and CDR2 as FYNNEI. V shed 5 bases and J shed 0 bases, with 15 bases lying between them. The CDR3 consists of 16 residues.

This chain links TRBV29-1 with TRBJ1-4, with D unclear. This CDR3 contains 12 residues. Germline CDR1 SQVTM, CDR2 ANQGSEA. Trimming left V 3 bases short and J 5 bases short, with 7 bases between. CDR3 protein: CSVESLNEKLFF. CDR3 coding DNA: TGCAGCGTTGAGTCCCTGAATGAAAAACTGTTTTTT. The full variable domain, in which reference TRBV29-1 and TRBJ1-4 provide the parts outside the CDR3, is SAVISQKPSRDICQRGTSLTIQCQVDSQVTMMFWYRQQPGQSLTLIATANQGSEATYESGFVIDKFPISRPNLTFSTLTVSNMSPEDSSIYLCSVESLNEKLFFGSGTQLSVL.

The chain has TRBV29-1 and TRBJ1-1, with 10 bases identical to TRBD1. CDR3 length: 16 residues. Germline V CDR1 and CDR2: SQVTM, ANQGSEA. V lost 5 bases and J lost 0; bases outside the gene matches: 9. The CDR3 spells CSVFGTGVPLNTEAFF. For the CDR3, the DNA is TGCAGCGTTTTCGGGACAGGGGTGCCCCTGAACACTGAAGCTTTCTTT.

This chain connects TRBV7-2 to TRBJ2-5; TRBD1 agrees at 9 bases. The CDR3 runs 14 residues. CDR1 SGHTA and CDR2 FQGNSA come from the germline V gene. Germline trimming cut 5 bases from V and 4 bases from J; bases unmatched to any gene: 5. CDR3 residues: CASSVGQGGETQYF. The CDR3 DNA reads as TGTGCCAGCAGCGTGGGACAGGGAGGAGAGACCCAGTACTTC.

This chain joins TRBV6-2 or TRBV6-3 and TRBJ2-5; TRBD1 might be the D (5 bases). V was cut by 4 bases and J by 2 bases, with 17 bases left in between. The CDR3 length is 16 residues. Germline V gene data show CDR1 as MNHEY and CDR2 as SVGEGT. The CDR3 DNA reads TGTGCCAGCAGTTTATATATGGGGTCAGGGCAAGAGACCCAGTACTTC. This translates into CASSLYMGSGQETQYF.

This sequence joins TRBV30 and TRBJ2-7; TRBD2 matches at 7 bases. Germline assignment: CDR1 GTSNPN and CDR2 SVGIG (reference sequence). The CDR3 spans 15 residues. V trimming: 5 bases; J trimming: 0 bases; junction bases outside the gene matches: 10. The chain's CDR3 is CAWGEGVSSSYEQYF. The DNA of the CDR3 is TGTGCCTGGGGGGAGGGAGTTTCCAGCTCCTACGAGCAGTACTTC. The full variable domain, in which reference TRBV30 and TRBJ2-7 provide the parts outside the CDR3, is SQTIHQWPATLVQPVGSPLSLECTVEGTSNPNLYWYRQAAGRGLQLLFYSVGIGQISSEVPQNLSASRPQDRQFILSSKKLLLSDSGFYLCAWGEGVSSSYEQYFGPGTRLTVT.

V and J are TRBV7-8 and TRBJ1-1, with TRBD1 identical over 8 bases. Trimming removed 2 bases from V and 1 base from J; junction bases left unmatched: 6. The germline gives CDR1 SGHVS, CDR2 FQNEAQ. This CDR3 has 16 residues. CDR3 loop: CASSLPRGLRNTEAFF. The CDR3 nucleotides are TGTGCCAGCAGCTTACCCAGGGGGCTGAGGAACACTGAAGCTTTCTTT.

The genes are TRBV27 and TRBJ1-6, with D possibly matching TRBD1 (5 bases). Germline V CDR1 and CDR2: MNHEY, SMNVEV (reference sequence). Trimming stripped 2 bases from V and 10 bases from J, with 15 bases between. The length of the CDR3 is 15 residues. This CDR3 reads CASSLTGARHSPLHF. The CDR3 DNA reads TGTGCCAGCAGTTTAACAGGAGCCAGGCACTCACCCCTCCACTTT.

This chain uses TRBV11-3 with TRBJ2-7, with D maybe TRBD1 (7 bases). The CDR3 sequence is 16 residues long. V lost 3 bases and J 0 bases, leaving 15 bases between the germline ends. Germline CDR1 is SGHNT and CDR2 is YENEEA. CDR3 protein: CASSFRAGQSSYEQYF. The CDR3 DNA sequence: TGTGCCAGCAGCTTCCGGGCGGGACAGAGCTCCTACGAGCAGTACTTC. The whole variable domain, filled in from reference TRBV11-3 and TRBJ2-7, reads EAGVVQSPRYKIIEKKQPVAFWCNPISGHNTLYWYLQNLGQGPELLIRYENEEAVDDSQLPKDRFSAERLKGVDSTLKIQPAELGDSAVYLCASSFRAGQSSYEQYFGPGTRLTVT.

The genes are TRBV7-9 and TRBJ2-7; 10 bases fit TRBD1. CDR3 length: 17 residues. CDR1 and CDR2 from the germline V gene are SEHNR and FQNEAQ (reference sequence). After removal of 4 bases from V and 3 bases from J, the junction contained 12 bases not matched to a gene. The CDR3 protein is CASSSQTGTGAGYEQYF. The CDR3 DNA is TGTGCCAGCAGCTCGCAAACAGGGACAGGGGCAGGCTACGAGCAGTACTTC.